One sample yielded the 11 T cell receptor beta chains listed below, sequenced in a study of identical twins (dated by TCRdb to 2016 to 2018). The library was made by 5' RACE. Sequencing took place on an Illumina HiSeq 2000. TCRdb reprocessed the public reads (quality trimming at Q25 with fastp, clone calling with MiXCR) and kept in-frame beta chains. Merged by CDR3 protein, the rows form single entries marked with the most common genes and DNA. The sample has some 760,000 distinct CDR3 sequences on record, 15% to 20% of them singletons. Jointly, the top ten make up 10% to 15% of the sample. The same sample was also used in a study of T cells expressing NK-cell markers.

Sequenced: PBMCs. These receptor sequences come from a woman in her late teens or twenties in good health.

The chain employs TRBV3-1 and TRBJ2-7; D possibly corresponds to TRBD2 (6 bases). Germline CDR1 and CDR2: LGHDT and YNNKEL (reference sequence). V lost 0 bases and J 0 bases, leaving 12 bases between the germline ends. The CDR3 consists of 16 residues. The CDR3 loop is CASSQDQRGTSYEQYF. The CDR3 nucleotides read TGTGCCAGCAGCCAAGATCAACGGGGGACCTCCTACGAGCAGTACTTC.

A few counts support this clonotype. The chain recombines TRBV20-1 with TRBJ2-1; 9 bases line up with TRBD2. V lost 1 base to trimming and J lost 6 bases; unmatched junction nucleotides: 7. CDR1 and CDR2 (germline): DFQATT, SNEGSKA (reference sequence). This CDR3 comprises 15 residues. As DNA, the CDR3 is TGCAGTGCTAGAGCAGCTAGCGGGAATCTCAATGAGCAGTTCTTC. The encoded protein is CSARAASGNLNEQFF.

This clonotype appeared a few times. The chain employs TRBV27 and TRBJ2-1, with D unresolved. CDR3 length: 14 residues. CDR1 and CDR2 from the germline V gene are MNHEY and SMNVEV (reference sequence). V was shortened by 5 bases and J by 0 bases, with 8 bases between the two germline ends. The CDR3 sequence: CASSTSNSYNEQFF. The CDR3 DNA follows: TGTGCCAGCAGTACCTCGAACTCCTACAATGAGCAGTTCTTC.

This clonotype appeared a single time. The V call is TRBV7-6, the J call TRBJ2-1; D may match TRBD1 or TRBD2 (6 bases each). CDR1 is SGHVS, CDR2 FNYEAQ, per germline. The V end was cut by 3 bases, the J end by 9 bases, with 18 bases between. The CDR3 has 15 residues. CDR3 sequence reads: CASSLAGEAKGEQFF. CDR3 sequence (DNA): TGTGCCAGCAGCTTGGCAGGGGAGGCGAAGGGTGAGCAGTTCTTC.

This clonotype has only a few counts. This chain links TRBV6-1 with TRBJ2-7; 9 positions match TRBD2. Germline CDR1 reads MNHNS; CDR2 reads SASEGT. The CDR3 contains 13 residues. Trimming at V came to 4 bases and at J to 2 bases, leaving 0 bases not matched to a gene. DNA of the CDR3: TGTGCCAGCAGTGCTAGCGGGGCCTACGAGCAGTACTTC. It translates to CASSASGAYEQYF.

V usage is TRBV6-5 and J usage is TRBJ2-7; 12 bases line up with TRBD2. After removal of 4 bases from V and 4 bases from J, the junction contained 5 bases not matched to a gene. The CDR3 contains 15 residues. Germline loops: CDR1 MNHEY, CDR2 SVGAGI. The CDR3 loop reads CASSWAGTSGYEQYF. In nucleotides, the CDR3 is TGTGCCAGCAGTTGGGCCGGGACTAGCGGGTACGAGCAGTACTTC.

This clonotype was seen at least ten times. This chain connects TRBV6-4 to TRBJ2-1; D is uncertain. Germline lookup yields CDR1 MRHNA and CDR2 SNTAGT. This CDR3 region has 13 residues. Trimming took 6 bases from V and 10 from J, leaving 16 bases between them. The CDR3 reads CASSVTLSGEQFF. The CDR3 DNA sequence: TGTGCCAGCAGCGTAACTCTCAGTGGGGAGCAGTTCTTC.

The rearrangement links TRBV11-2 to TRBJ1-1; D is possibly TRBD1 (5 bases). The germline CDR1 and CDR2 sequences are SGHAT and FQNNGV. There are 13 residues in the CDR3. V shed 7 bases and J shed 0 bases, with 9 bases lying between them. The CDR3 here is CASTPQVNTEAFF. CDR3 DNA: TGTGCCAGCACCCCACAGGTGAACACTGAAGCTTTCTTT.

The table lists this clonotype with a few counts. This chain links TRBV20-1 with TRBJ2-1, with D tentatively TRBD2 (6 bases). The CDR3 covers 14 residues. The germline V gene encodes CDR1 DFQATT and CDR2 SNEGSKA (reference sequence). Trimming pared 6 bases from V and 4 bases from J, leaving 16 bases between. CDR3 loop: CSANGDGGYNEQFF. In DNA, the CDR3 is TGCAGTGCCAACGGTGACGGAGGGTACAATGAGCAGTTCTTC.

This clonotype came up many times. For the CDR3, the DNA is TGCAGTGCTGGGAATAGCGGGGGGTCCTACGAGCAGTACTTC. The encoded protein is CSAGNSGGSYEQYF. The rearrangement uses TRBV20-1 and TRBJ2-7; 10 bases match TRBD2. This CDR3 contains 14 residues. Per the germline V gene, CDR1 is DFQATT and CDR2 is SNEGSKA (reference sequence). The trim removed 5 bases at V and 1 base at J, leaving 5 bases unmatched.

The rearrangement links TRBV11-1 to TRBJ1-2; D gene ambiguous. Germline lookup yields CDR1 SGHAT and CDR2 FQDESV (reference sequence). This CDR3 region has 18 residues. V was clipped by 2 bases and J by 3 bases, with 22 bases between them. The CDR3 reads CASSLKGRGLNLDYGYTF. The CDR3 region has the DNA TGTGCCAGCAGCTTAAAAGGGCGAGGTCTCAACCTGGACTATGGCTACACCTTC.